The next 8 T cell receptor beta chains were all read from a single sample in a study of regulatory T cells in long-lasting Graves disease. As for time point: newly diagnosed GD, antithyroid drugs for less than 3 months. Following extraction of RNA from PBMCs, that RNA was used to make the TCR library. Arm-PCR with iRepertoire HTBI primers amplified the CDR3 regions for these TCR beta libraries. MiXCR, run by TCRdb on the multiplex PCR reads, gives a single entry per CDR3 protein. The sample holds roughly 530,000 distinct CDR3 sequences, 15% to 20% seen once. This sample also appeared in a second study, on T cells in Graves' hyperthyroidism and ophthalmopathy.

Material: peripheral blood mononuclear cells (PBMCs), obtained at new diagnosis, from a patient treated with antithyroid drugs. The receptors here all came from a woman aged 35-65 years with Graves disease.

In this sample, this clonotype turned up many times. The chain employs TRBV5-5 and TRBJ2-1; D is unclear. The CDR3 runs to 14 residues. Deletions cut 4 bases from V and 4 bases from J, with 12 bases between. Per germline, CDR1 SGHKS and CDR2 YYEKEE (reference sequence). The CDR3 DNA reads TGTGCCAGCAGCCTCGCACAGCCGTACAATGAGCAGTTCTTC. It yields the protein CASSLAQPYNEQFF.

In its sample, this clonotype was seen many times. CDR3 sequence (DNA): TGTGCCAGCAGCCTATCCGGGGCGACCCCTGAAGCTTTCTTT. Protein product: CASSLSGATPEAFF. The rearrangement joins TRBV11-3 to TRBJ1-1; the D gene is possibly TRBD1 (5 bases). The V end lost 5 bases, the J end lost 6 bases, and 16 bases lay between the germline ends. This CDR3 spans 14 amino acids. Germline V CDR1 and CDR2: SGHNT, YENEEA.

This clonotype showed up many times. The rearrangement uses TRBV6-5 and TRBJ1-1, with a possible D match to TRBD1 (5 bases). V lost 4 bases to trimming and J lost 1 base, with 10 bases between them. Germline assignment: CDR1 MNHEY and CDR2 SVGAGI. The CDR3 sequence is 14 residues long. The CDR3 loop reads CASSSGGGNTEAFF. CDR3 coding DNA: TGTGCCAGCAGTTCTGGGGGGGGGAACACTGAAGCTTTCTTT.

This clonotype was seen ten or more times. The junction departs from germline at one end; a sequencing error may be responsible. The genes are TRBV5-1 and TRBJ1-6, with TRBD1 matching 9 bases. This CDR3 is 17 amino acids long. Per the germline V gene, CDR1 is SGHRS and CDR2 is YFSETQ. CDR3 in amino acids: CASSSTGQGRLPSPLHF. In DNA, the CDR3 is TGTGCCAGCAGCTCGACGGGACAGGGTCGGTTACCGTCACCCCTCCACTTT. The full variable domain, in which reference TRBV5-1 and TRBJ1-6 provide the parts outside the CDR3, is KAGVTQTPRYLIKTRGQQVTLSCSPISGHRSVSWYQQTPGQGLQFLFEYFSETQRNKGNFPGRFSGRQFSNSRSEMNVSTLELGDSALYLCASSSTGQGRLPSPLHFGNGTRLTVT.

This clonotype showed up many times. The chain is built from TRBV18 and TRBJ2-1; D is unclear. Germline CDR1 is KGHSH and CDR2 is LQKENI. Deletions cut 2 bases from V and 5 bases from J, with 10 bases between. CDR3 length equals 14 residues. In nucleotides, the CDR3 is TGTGCCAGCTCACCAAAGCTGGTCGACAATGAGCAGTTCTTC. Its translation: CASSPKLVDNEQFF.

This clonotype has a handful of counts. This chain joins TRBV7-2 and TRBJ2-6, with 8 nucleotides matching TRBD2. Trimming at V came to 5 bases and at J to 3 bases, leaving 6 bases not matched to a gene. CDR3 length: 16 amino acids. The germline V gene has CDR1 SGHTA and CDR2 FQGNSA. Here the CDR3 reads CASSPRSGGGANVLTF. DNA of the CDR3: TGTGCCAGCAGCCCCCGGAGCGGGGGTGGGGCCAACGTCCTGACTTTC.

The gene calls are TRBV10-3 and TRBJ2-7, with 8 bases aligning to TRBD1. V was clipped by 2 bases and J by 0 bases; unmatched bases: 3. Per the germline V gene, CDR1 is ENHRY and CDR2 is SYGVKD. This CDR3 spans 15 amino acids. The CDR3 DNA is TGTGCCATCAGTGAGGGACAGGGCTTCTCCTACGAGCAGTACTTC. It translates to CAISEGQGFSYEQYF.

This clonotype was detected a few times. This sequence joins TRBV4-2 and TRBJ1-4; TRBD1 matches 7 bases. The CDR3 length is 17 residues. V lost 1 base and J lost 7; bases outside the gene matches: 12. The germline V gene encodes CDR1 LGHNA and CDR2 YNFKEQ. CDR3 DNA sequence: TGTGCCAGCAGCCAAGCCGTGATCGACAGGGATGGTGAAAAACTGTTTTTT. Amino acid sequence: CASSQAVIDRDGEKLFF.